This T cell receptor (beta chain) is drawn from a study of blood T cell repertoires in COVID-19 (dated by TCRdb to 2020 to 2021). Looking at the study overall: Samples covering the acute and convalescent phases of COVID-19 were provided by collaborators in the United States, Italy and Spain. The prospective study material was composed of cDNA or gDNA derived from T cells, B-cell-depleted T cells, or PBMCs. Subjects who had been exposed to COVID-19, were actively infected with it, or had recovered from it provided the deeply sampled blood TCRbeta repertoires that made up the dataset. The repertoires were released in a freely available public database intended as a resource for research on the immune response to SARS-CoV-2. The samples were drawn from two sources: the first 160 participants of the ongoing ImmuneRACE study, and 1,254 subjects contributed by 6 global collaborators. A de-identified subject ID, COVID-19 status, age in years and sex were almost always included in the sample metadata. Where HLA class I and class II types were available, the types were taken from metadata supplied by the sample provider, not from assay-based typing.

The sample holds a few counts of this clone. Its antigen is still unknown. No base quality values were provided; no much bigger clone lies one nucleotide off. Study-wide conclusions, independent of this receptor: Clinical and demographic metadata were provided uncurated, with the amount varying by source and participant.

TCRbeta CDR3 regions were amplified from genomic DNA by means of the immunoSEQ Assay, a bias-controlled multiplex PCR. The source study handled its data this way. Within the assay, amplification of reference gene primers was used to estimate how many nucleated cells each sample contained. To quantify the absolute abundance of each unique TCRbeta CDR3 rearrangement, sequence reads were collapsed and filtered. For each sample, productive Simpson clonality was calculated as the square root of Simpson's diversity index across productive rearrangements. TCRdb took over this immuneACCESS table, retaining in-frame rearrangements with V and J assigned. Such tables are incomplete; in checked studies, under half of the missing clones stem from an unresolved V gene, and the remainder is unexplained. D and trimming were read from the DNA, whereas the V and J calls and clone size are those reported in that table. A total of under 60,000 clones appear in this sample, 78% of them only once. Around 25% of the sample lies in the top ten.

Via the germline V gene, CDR1 is SGHVS and CDR2 FNYEAQ. CDR3 length: 14 amino acids, cysteine to phenylalanine. Only CDR3 DNA is held: 42 bases, read in frame from base 1. Between the V and J ends, shortened by 9 bases and 1 base respectively, the junction contains 13 bases. Whole blood was collected in K2EDTA tubes by collaborating institutions according to the institutions' own protocols. For TCRbeta analysis, collaborators shipped samples in one of three forms: frozen whole blood, isolated PBMCs, or DNA extracted from either of those sample types. Sample: peripheral blood. The TCR comes from a human donor in a cohort sampled during active COVID-19. The receptor chain draws on TRBV7-6 and TRBJ1-5, with TRBD1 tentatively as D gene (6 bases match). The DNA reads as follows: TGTGCCAGTTCCTCTACAGGGAGCAATCAGCCCCAGCATTTT. This translates into CASSSTGSNQPQHF.